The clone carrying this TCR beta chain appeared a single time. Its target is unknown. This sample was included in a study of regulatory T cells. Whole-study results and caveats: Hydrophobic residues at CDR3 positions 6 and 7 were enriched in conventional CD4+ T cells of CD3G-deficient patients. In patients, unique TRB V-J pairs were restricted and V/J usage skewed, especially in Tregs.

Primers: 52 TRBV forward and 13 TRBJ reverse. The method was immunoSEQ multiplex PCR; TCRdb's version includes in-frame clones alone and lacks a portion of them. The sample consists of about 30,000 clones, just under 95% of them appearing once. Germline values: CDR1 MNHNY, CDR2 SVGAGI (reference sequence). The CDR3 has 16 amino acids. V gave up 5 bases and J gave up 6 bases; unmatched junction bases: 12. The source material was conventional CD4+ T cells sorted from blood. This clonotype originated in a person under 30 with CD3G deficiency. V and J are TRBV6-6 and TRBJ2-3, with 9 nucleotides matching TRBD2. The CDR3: CASSHVGVAGADTQYF. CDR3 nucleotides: TGTGCCAGCAGTCACGTCGGGGTAGCGGGGGCTGATACGCAGTATTTT.